This T cell receptor beta chain was profiled in a study of response to subunit inactivated influenza vaccine. General study points: T cells newly recruited by each seasonal influenza vaccination are few, the authors suggested.

TCRdb passed the RT-PCR reads through MiXCR, listing each CDR3 protein once. In the table there are about 570,000 distinct CDR3 sequences, approximately 10% of which are singletons. CDR1 KGHSH and CDR2 LQKENI come from the germline V gene. V was shortened by 1 base and J by 4 bases, with 8 bases between the two germline ends. The CDR3 contains 13 residues. On this clonotype itself: Antigen unknown.

Separately, the same data were catalogued under a study of T cells expressing NK-cell markers. From that study: Production of TCR beta cDNA relied on 5'RACE template switching with UMIs. Sorted CD3+CD56+NKG2C+, CD3+CD56+NKG2C- and CD3+CD56-NKG2C+ T cells provided the TCR beta repertoires. Seven of eight sequenced donors tested HCMV-seropositive; one tested seronegative. The study left the HCMV specificity of expanded NKG2C+ T cell clones unresolved.

The sequencing used PBMCs from blood, collected on the day of vaccination. The rearrangement joins TRBV18 to TRBJ2-7; no reliable D call. This clonotype was sampled from a man in his fifties or sixties who received an inactivated influenza vaccine. For the CDR3, the DNA is TGTGCCAGCTCACCACGTAGTGGGTACGAGCAGTACTTC. Translating it yields CASSPRSGYEQYF.